This T cell receptor beta chain comes out of a study of blood T cell repertoires in COVID-19 (dated by TCRdb to 2019 to 2021). Describing the broader study: Collaborator samples came from the United States, Italy and Spain and covered acute and convalescent phases of COVID-19. The prospective study material was composed of cDNA or gDNA derived from T cells, B-cell-depleted T cells, or PBMCs. The dataset comprised deeply sampled blood TCRbeta repertoires from subjects exposed to, actively infected with, or recovered from COVID-19. The repertoires were made available in a free public database intended to serve as a resource for research on the immune response to SARS-CoV-2. The samples were drawn from the first 160 participants of the ongoing ImmuneRACE study and from 1,254 subjects provided by 6 global collaborators. Sample metadata almost always included a de-identified subject ID, COVID-19 status, age in years and sex. Where available, HLA class I and class II types were taken from metadata supplied by the sample provider and were not determined by assay-based typing.

TCRbeta CDR3 regions were amplified from genomic DNA using the immunoSEQ Assay, a bias-controlled multiplex PCR. Regarding the original processing steps: Within the assay, amplification of reference gene primers was used to estimate how many nucleated cells each sample contained. To quantify the absolute abundance of each unique TCRbeta CDR3 rearrangement, sequence reads were collapsed and filtered. Productive Simpson clonality was computed per sample as the square root of Simpson's diversity index over productive rearrangements. TCRdb provides this immuneACCESS table in a form limited to in-frame rearrangements. Some clones are lacking; in checked studies, under half of them reflect an unresolved V gene, and why the rest are absent is not known. V and J calls and clone size come straight from that table; D and trimming were deduced from the DNA. This sample is represented by fewer than 300,000 clones; 82% of them were singletons. The top ten constitute more than 4% of the sample.

This clone showed up just a few times. Its target antigen remains unknown. Nothing much larger sits one base from this clone, and base qualities are not available. Study-level results and caveats: The quantity of clinical and demographic metadata differed by source and by participant and was supplied without curation.

CDR1 and CDR2 were assigned from the germline V gene as SGHTS and YDEGEE. The V end loses 5 bases and the J end loses 5 bases, and a stretch of 15 bases separates them. The CDR3, cysteine through phenylalanine, is 14 amino acids long. Of the read, only the CDR3 DNA is kept; its 42 bases are in frame from base 1. Participants in the prospective study were enrolled through a virtual design, were aged roughly 18 to 100 years, and lived in roughly 24 United States geographic areas. In the prospective study, participants were assigned to cohorts based on the clinical history participants reported in a screening survey and a study questionnaire. Exposed participants had been in contact, within 2 weeks of entering the study, with a person who had a PCR-confirmed or clinician-diagnosed case of COVID-19. Mobile phlebotomists in the prospective study collected whole blood, serum and a nasopharyngeal or oropharyngeal swab from every participant. Additional blood draws and questionnaires over a 2-month period could optionally be provided by prospective study participants. Prospective study blood samples were shipped either frozen or at room temperature before DNA extraction.

This clonotype was obtained from a man aged 40-50 years who had been exposed to COVID-19. The specimen sequenced was PBMCs or T cells enriched from blood (not recorded which). This sequence uses TRBV5-8 and TRBJ2-3, with TRBD2 tentatively as D gene (7 bases match). The CDR3 amino acid sequence is: CASSSTGRGDTQYF. The nucleotide sequence reads as follows: TGTGCCAGCAGTTCTACAGGGAGGGGAGATACGCAGTATTTT.